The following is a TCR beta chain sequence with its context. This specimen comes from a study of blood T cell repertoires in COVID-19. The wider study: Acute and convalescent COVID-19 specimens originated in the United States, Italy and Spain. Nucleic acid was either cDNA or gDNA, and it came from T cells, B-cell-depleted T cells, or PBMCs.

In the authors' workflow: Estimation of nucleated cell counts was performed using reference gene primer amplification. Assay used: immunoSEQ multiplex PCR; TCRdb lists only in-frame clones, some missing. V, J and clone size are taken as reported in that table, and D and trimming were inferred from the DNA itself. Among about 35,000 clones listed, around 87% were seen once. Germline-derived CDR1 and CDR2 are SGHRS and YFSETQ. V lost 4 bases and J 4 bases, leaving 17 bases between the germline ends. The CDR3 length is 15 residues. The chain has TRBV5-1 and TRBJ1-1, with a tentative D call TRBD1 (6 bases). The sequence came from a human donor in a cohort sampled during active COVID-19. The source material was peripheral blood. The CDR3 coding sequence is TGCGCCAGCAGCAAAACCCTACAGGGAAGCACTGAAGCTTTCTTT. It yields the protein CASSKTLQGSTEAFF. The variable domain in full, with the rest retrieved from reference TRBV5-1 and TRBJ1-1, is KAGVTQTPRYLIKTRGQQVTLSCSPISGHRSVSWYQQTPGQGLQFLFEYFSETQRNKGNFPGRFSGRQFSNSRSEMNVSTLELGDSALYLCASSKTLQGSTEAFFGQGTRLTVV.